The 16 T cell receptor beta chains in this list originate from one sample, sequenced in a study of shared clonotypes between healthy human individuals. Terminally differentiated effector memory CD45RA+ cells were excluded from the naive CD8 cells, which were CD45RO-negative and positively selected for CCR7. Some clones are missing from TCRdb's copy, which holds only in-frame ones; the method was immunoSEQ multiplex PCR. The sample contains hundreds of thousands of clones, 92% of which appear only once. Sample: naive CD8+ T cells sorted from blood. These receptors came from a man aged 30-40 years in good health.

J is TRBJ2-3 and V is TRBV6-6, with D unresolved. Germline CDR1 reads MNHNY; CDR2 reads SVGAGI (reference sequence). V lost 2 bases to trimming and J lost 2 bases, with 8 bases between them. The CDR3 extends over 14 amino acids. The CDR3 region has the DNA TGTGCCAGCAGTTACATGAGTGCCACAGATACGCAGTATTTT. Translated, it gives CASSYMSATDTQYF.

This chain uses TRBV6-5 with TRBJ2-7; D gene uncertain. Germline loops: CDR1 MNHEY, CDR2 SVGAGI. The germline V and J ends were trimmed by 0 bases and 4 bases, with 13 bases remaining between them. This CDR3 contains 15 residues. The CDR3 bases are TGTGCCAGCAGTTACTCGAAAGGAACCCAGTACGAGCAGTACTTC. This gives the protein CASSYSKGTQYEQYF.

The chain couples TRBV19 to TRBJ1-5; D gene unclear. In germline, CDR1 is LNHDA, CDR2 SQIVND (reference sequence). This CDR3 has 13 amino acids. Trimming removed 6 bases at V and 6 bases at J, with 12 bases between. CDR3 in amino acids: CASRRVLGQPQHF. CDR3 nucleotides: TGTGCCAGTAGACGTGTTCTGGGTCAGCCCCAGCATTTT.

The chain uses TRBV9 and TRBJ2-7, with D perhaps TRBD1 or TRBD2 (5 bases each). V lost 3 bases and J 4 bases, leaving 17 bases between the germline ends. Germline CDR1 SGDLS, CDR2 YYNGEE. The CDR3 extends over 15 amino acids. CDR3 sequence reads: CASSERDGNWYEQYF. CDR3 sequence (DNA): TGTGCCAGCAGCGAAAGGGACGGGAATTGGTACGAGCAGTACTTC.

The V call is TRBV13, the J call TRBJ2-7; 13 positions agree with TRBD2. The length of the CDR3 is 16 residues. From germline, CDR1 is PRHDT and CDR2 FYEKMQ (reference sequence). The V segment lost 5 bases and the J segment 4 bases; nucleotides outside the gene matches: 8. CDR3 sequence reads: CASSTGLAGIVYEQYF. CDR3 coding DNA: TGTGCCAGCAGCACGGGACTAGCGGGAATTGTATACGAGCAGTACTTC.

The CDR3 spells CASSVGGGYEQYF. In DNA form, the CDR3 reads TGTGCCAGCAGCGTCGGAGGGGGCTACGAGCAGTACTTC. The chain carries TRBV7-9 and TRBJ2-7, with D possibly being TRBD1 or TRBD2 (6 bases each). CDR1 is SEHNR, CDR2 FQNEAQ, per germline (reference sequence). This CDR3 has 13 residues. V was pared by 5 bases and J by 3 bases, with 11 bases between.

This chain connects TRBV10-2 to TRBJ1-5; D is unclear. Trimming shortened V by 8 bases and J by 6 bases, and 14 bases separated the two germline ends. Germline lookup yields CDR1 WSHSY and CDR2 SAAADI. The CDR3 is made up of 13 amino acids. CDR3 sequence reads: CASGGLGGQPQHF. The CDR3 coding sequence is TGCGCCAGCGGAGGACTGGGCGGTCAGCCCCAGCATTTT.

CDR3 sequence reads: CASSSGRGREQYF. The CDR3 DNA reads TGTGCCAGCAGTTCTGGTAGGGGACGCGAGCAGTACTTC. This chain joins TRBV6-5 and TRBJ2-7; D may match TRBD1 or TRBD2 (5 bases each). In germline, CDR1 is MNHEY, CDR2 SVGAGI. Trimming stripped 4 bases from V and 6 bases from J, with 13 bases between. The CDR3 sequence is 13 residues long.

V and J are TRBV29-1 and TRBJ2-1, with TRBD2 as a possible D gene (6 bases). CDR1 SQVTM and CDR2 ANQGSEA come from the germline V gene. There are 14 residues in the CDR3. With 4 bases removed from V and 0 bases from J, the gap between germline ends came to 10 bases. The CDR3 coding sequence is TGCAGCGTTGGGAGGGCAGGCTCCTACAATGAGCAGTTCTTC. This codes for CSVGRAGSYNEQFF.

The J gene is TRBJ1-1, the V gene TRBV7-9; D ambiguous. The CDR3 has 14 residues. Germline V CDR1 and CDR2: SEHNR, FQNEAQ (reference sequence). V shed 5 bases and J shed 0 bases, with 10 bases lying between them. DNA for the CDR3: TGTGCCAGCAGCCACCAAACAGTGAACACTGAAGCTTTCTTT. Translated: CASSHQTVNTEAFF.

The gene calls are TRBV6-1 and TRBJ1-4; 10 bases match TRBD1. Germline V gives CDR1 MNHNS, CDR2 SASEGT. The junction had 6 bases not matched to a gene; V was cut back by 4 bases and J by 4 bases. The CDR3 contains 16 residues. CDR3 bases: TGTGCCAGCAGTGGACAGGGGGCGAAGGATAATGAAAAACTGTTTTTT. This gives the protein CASSGQGAKDNEKLFF.

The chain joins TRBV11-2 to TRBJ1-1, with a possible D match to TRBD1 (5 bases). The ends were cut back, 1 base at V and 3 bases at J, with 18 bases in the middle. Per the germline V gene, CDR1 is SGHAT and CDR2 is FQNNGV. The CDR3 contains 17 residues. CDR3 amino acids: CASSLVWIGADDTEAFF. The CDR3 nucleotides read TGTGCCAGCAGCTTAGTTTGGATAGGGGCTGATGACACTGAAGCTTTCTTT.

As DNA, the CDR3 is TGCAGCTCCGCCTCTGGGACATCCCTCTACAATGAGCAGTTCTTC. This sequence encodes CSSASGTSLYNEQFF. The chain couples TRBV29-1 to TRBJ2-1, with D perhaps matching TRBD1 (6 bases). The V end was cut by 8 bases, the J end by 3 bases, with 20 bases between. Germline CDR1 reads SQVTM; CDR2 reads ANQGSEA. CDR3 size: 15 residues.

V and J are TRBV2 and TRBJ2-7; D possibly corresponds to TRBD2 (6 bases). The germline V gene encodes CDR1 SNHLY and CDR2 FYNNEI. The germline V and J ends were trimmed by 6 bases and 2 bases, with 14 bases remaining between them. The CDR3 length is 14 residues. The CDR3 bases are TGTGCCAGCAGCGGTAGCGGAGCCGCCTACGAGCAGTACTTC. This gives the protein CASSGSGAAYEQYF.

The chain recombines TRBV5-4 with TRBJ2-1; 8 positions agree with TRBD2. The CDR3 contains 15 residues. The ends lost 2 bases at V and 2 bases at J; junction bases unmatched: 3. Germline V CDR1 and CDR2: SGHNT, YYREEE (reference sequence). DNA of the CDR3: TGTGCCAGCAGCTTTACGGGAGGGACCTACAATGAGCAGTTCTTC. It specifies CASSFTGGTYNEQFF. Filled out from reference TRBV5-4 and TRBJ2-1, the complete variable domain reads ETGVTQSPTHLIKTRGQQVTLRCSSQSGHNTVSWYQQALGQGPQFIFQYYREEENGRGNFPPRFSGLQFPNYSSELNVNALELDDSALYLCASSFTGGTYNEQFFGPGTRLTVL.

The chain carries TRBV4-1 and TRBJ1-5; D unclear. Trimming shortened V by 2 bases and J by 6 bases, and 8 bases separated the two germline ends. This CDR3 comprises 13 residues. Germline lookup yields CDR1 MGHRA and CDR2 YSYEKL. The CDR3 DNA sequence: TGCGCCAGCAGCCAATACAGTTTTCAGCCCCAGCATTTT. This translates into CASSQYSFQPQHF.